The T cell receptor beta chain under discussion was sequenced for a study of PD-L1 blockade in urothelial cancer. Study details: Per blood sample, T cells had a median of approximately 150,000.

Overall study results and limits: Tumor-associated TCR clones expanded more in blood at 3 weeks in patients with durable benefit.

This clone has a single count. No antigen is known for it. Repertoires were generated with immunoSEQ multiplex PCR, while TCRdb's copy carries only in-frame clones and drops some. This sample has more than 55,000 clones, with about 81% found just once. The time point was: pretreatment peripheral blood. The sequence was collected from a man aged 65-85 years with urothelial cancer. Here the sequenced sample was PBMCs, taken around atezolizumab (anti-PD-L1) treatment.

The chain's CDR3 is CASSPSGSRVEKLFF. CDR3 coding DNA: TGTGCCAGCAGCCCCTCGGGGTCTCGGGTTGAAAAACTGTTTTTT. This rearrangement joins TRBV11-3 to TRBJ1-4, with D uncertain. Germline V gene lookup returns CDR1 SGHNT and CDR2 YENEEA. Trimming left V 5 bases short and J 7 bases short, with 17 bases between. The CDR3 sequence is 15 residues long.